Below, one TCR beta chain is given with its context. In the source study's methods: For nucleated cells, counts were estimated from reference gene primer amplification. Profiled with immunoSEQ multiplex PCR; TCRdb holds only in-frame clones, not every one. The V and J calls and the clone size are those of that table, but D and trimming were determined from the DNA. The sample has more than 250,000 clones, around 86% seen once. These data are taken from a study of blood T cell repertoires in COVID-19. Study-wide background: Sources were T cells, B-cell-depleted T cells, or PBMCs; the material itself was cDNA or gDNA.

The TCR comes from a man aged 45-60 years with active or convalescent COVID-19. Sample: peripheral blood.

The chain's CDR3 is CASSLARGNTEAFF. As DNA, the CDR3 is TGTGCCAGCAGCTTAGCGCGAGGGAACACTGAAGCTTTCTTT. This rearrangement joins TRBV7-2 to TRBJ1-1; no definite D call. The CDR3 has 14 residues. Per the germline V gene, CDR1 is SGHTA and CDR2 is FQGNSA. The V and J ends lost 0 bases and 1 base respectively, with 6 bases between them.